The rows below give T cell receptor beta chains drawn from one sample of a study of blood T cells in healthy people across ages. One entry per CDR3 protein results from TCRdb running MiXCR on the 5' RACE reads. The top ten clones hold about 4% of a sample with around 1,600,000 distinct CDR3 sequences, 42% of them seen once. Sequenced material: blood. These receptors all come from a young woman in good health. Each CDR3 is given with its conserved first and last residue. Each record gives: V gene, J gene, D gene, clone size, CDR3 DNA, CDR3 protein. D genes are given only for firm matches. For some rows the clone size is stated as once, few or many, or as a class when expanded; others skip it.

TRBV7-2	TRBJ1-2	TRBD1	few	TGTGCCAGCAGAATGACGACAGGGACCTATGGCTACACCTTC	CASRMTTGTYGYTF
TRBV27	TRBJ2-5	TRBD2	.	TGTGCCAGCAGTTTACGGGGGGGCGTGAATGAGCAGTACTTC	CASSLRGGVNEQYF
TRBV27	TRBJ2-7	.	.	TGTGCCAGCAGTTTTGGGGTGACCTATCCGGGCGAGCAGTACTTC	CASSFGVTYPGEQYF
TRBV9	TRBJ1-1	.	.	TGTGCCAGCAGCGTAGAGGCTGGACAGATTAACACTGAAGCTTTCTTT	CASSVEAGQINTEAFF
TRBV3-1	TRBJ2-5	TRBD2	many	TGTGCCAGCAGCCAAGGACTAGCGGGAGGAGAGACCCAGTACTTC	CASSQGLAGGETQYF
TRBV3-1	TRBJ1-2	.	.	TGTGCCAGCAGCCAAGAGAACAGCTATGGCTACACCTTC	CASSQENSYGYTF
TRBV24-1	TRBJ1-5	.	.	TGTGCCACCAGTGACCAGGGCCAGCCCCAGCATTTT	CATSDQGQPQHF
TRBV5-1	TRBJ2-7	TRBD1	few	TGCGCCCGCATCGGTAGGGGGCCTTCAGACGAGCAGTACTTC	CARIGRGPSDEQYF
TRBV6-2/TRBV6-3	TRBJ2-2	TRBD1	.	TGTGCCAGCAGGCAACTCCCGAGACAGGGGACCGGGGAGCTGTTTTTT	CASRQLPRQGTGELFF
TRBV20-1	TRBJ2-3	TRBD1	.	TGCAGTGCTGGGGACAGAAGCACAGATACGCAGTATTTT	CSAGDRSTDTQYF
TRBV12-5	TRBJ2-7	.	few	TGTGCTAGTGGTACCTCCGGGACGGCGAGCTCCTACGAGCAGTACTTC	CASGTSGTASSYEQYF
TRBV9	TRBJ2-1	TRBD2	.	TGTGCCAGCAGCGTAGCTAGCGGCTACAATGGGCAGTTCTTC	CASSVASGYNGQFF
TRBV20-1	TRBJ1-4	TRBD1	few	TGCAGTGCCCCGACAGGGGTTGTTGAAAAACTGTTTTTT	CSAPTGVVEKLFF
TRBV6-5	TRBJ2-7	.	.	TGTGCCAGCAGGGGGTGGACGTGGAATGAGCAGTACTTC	CASRGWTWNEQYF
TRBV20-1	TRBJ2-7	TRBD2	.	TGCAGTGCTAGAGATCTTTCGGCGGGAGGCGGTGAGCAGTACTTC	CSARDLSAGGGEQYF
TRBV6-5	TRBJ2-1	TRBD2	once	TGTGCCAGCAGTTACTCCCGGGGGGGAGGTATAGGGCCTCCCTACAATGAGCAGTTCTTC	CASSYSRGGGIGPPYNEQFF
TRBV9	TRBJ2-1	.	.	TGTGCCAGCAGCGCGGACGTCTACAATGAGCAGTTCTTC	CASSADVYNEQFF
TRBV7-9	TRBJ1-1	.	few	TGTGCCAGCAGACCCGGGTCCGAATATGAAGCTTTCTTT	CASRPGSEYEAFF
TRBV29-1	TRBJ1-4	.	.	TGCAGCGTTAAGGGATCTGAAGGAAAACTGTTTTTT	CSVKGSEGKLFF
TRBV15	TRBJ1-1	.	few	TGTGCCACTAGTAGGGGGAGGAACACTGAAGCTTTCTTT	CATSRGRNTEAFF
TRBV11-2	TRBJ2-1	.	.	TGTGCCAGCAGCTTCTCGGGGACTCGAGTTTACAATGAGCAGTTCTTC	CASSFSGTRVYNEQFF
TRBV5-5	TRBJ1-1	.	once	TGTGCCAGCAGCTCCCTCGGTGGGGACACTGAAGCTTTCTTT	CASSSLGGDTEAFF
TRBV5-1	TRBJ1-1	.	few	TGCGCCAGCAGCCCGGGTGAGGCCCAGGGCACTGAAGCTTTCTTT	CASSPGEAQGTEAFF
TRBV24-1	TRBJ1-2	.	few	TGTGCCACCAGTCGTGGGGGCGACTATGGCTACACCTTC	CATSRGGDYGYTF
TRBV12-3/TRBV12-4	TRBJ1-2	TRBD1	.	TGTGCCAGCAGAACCGACAGGGGTCCTAACTATGGCTACACCTTC	CASRTDRGPNYGYTF
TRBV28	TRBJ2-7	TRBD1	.	TGTGCCAGCAGTGTATTGGACAGGGGGAACGAGCAGTACTTC	CASSVLDRGNEQYF
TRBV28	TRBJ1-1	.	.	TGTGCCAGCAGTCTCAGGACAGATTTGAACACTGAAGCTTTCTTT	CASSLRTDLNTEAFF
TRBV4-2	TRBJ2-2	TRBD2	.	TGTGCCAGCAGCCAAGATGGCCCGGGACTAGCGACCACCGGGGAGCTGTTTTTT	CASSQDGPGLATTGELFF
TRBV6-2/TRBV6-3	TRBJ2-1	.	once	TGTGCCAGCAGTTACGCGAGAGCGAACAATGAGCAGTTCTTC	CASSYARANNEQFF
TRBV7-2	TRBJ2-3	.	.	TGTGCCAGCGCTCCCCACGGGGGAAGCACAGATACGCAGTATTTT	CASAPHGGSTDTQYF
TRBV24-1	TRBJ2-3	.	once	TGTGCCACCAGTGACCATGACCGCCCAGATACGCAGTATTTT	CATSDHDRPDTQYF
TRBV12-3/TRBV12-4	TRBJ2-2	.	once	TGTGCCAGCTACACCGGGACCGCGAACACCGGGGAGCTGTTTTTT	CASYTGTANTGELFF
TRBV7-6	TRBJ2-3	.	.	TGTGCCAGCAGCACATCAGGGGCGCCGCACACAGATACGCAGTATTTT	CASSTSGAPHTDTQYF
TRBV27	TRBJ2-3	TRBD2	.	TGTGCCACTGGGAGGTGGCTAGCGGCTACAGATACGCAGTATTTT	CATGRWLAATDTQYF
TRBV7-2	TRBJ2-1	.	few	TGTGCCAGCAGCTCGCTAGCGCCCCTGGAATACAATGAGCAGTTCTTC	CASSSLAPLEYNEQFF
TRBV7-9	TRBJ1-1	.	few	TGTGCCAGCAGCTACGGTCCGGTTGAAGCTTTCTTT	CASSYGPVEAFF
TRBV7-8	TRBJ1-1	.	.	TGTGCCAGCAGCTTAGGCGGACACCTGAACACCGAAGCTTTCTTT	CASSLGGHLNTEAFF
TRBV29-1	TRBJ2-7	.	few	TGCAGCCCTTTCTGGGCCTACGAGCAGTACTTC	CSPFWAYEQYF
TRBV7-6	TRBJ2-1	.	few	TGTGCCAGCAGCGAGACCCAGGAGCAGTTCTTC	CASSETQEQFF
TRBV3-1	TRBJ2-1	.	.	TGTGCCAGCAGCGAAAAAGCGGGAACTGGGGGCCGTGAGCAGTTCTTC	CASSEKAGTGGREQFF
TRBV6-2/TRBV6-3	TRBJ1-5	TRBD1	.	TGTGCCAGCAGTTACTCCGGGACAGGGGTCCAGCCCCAGCATTTT	CASSYSGTGVQPQHF
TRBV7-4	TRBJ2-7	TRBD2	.	TGTGCCAGCAGCTTAGCCTGGGGACTAGCGGGGGTAAGAGGGTCCTACGAGCAGTACTTC	CASSLAWGLAGVRGSYEQYF
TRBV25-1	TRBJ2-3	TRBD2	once	TGTGTCAGCAGTGTCCTAGCGGGGGAGGTAGATACGCAGTATTTT	CVSSVLAGEVDTQYF
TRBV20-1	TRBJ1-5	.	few	TGCAGTGCTAGAGATTTGGAGTGGAATAGCAATCAGCCCCAGCATTTT	CSARDLEWNSNQPQHF
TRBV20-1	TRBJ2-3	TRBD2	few	TGCAGGGATCGACTAGCGGGAGGCACAGATACGCAGTATTTT	CRDRLAGGTDTQYF